This T cell receptor beta chain appears in the sequencing data of a study of blood T cells in healthy people across ages. Findings and caveats of the study: Across the age range, TCR beta diversity per million T cells fell in a roughly linear way.

The authors ran a second PCR of roughly 7 to 11 cycles using a sample-barcoded 5' primer and a J-beta primer mix. Every molecule of cDNA carried a tag from a template-switch adaptor with 12 random nucleotides. TCRdb re-derived calls from the 5' RACE reads in MiXCR, one entry per CDR3 protein. Of around 1.5 million distinct CDR3 sequences listed, 59% are singletons. V shed 1 base and J shed 2 bases, with 8 bases lying between them. The CDR3 runs 14 residues. Germline values: CDR1 LGHDT, CDR2 YNNKEL (reference sequence). Isolated per sample were at least 6 million PBMCs. This clonotype was counted only a few times. Antigen: not known.

Input material: blood. The V gene is TRBV3-1, the J gene TRBJ1-2; unclear D gene. The receptor's source is a man aged 18-30 years in good health. CDR3 amino acids: CASSQAGGNYGYTF. CDR3 nucleotides: TGTGCCAGCAGCCAAGCCGGCGGAAACTATGGCTACACCTTC.